The clone carrying this TCR beta chain is a singleton in its sample. The table came from immunoSEQ multiplex PCR; TCRdb's copy has only in-frame clones and leaves some out. The table shows about 360,000 clones, with 65% to 90% occurring only once. This sample was taken from a study of blood T cell repertoires in COVID-19. Background on the study: The United States, Italy and Spain supplied acute and convalescent COVID-19 samples.

This CDR3 is built from 15 residues. CDR1 is MNHEY and CDR2 is SVGAGI in the germline V gene. The V gene lost 1 base and the J gene lost 13 bases, with 22 bases spanning the gap. The source of this sequence is a woman between 55 and 75 years old with COVID-19, enrolled during active disease. Specimen: peripheral blood. The chain is built from TRBV6-5 and TRBJ1-2; TRBD1 is a possible D gene (5 bases). DNA for the CDR3: TGTGCCAGCAGTTACTTGGTTGGGGGGAATTCGTGGTTCACCTTC. It codes for CASSYLVGGNSWFTF.